This T cell receptor beta chain was identified in a study of CD8 T cells in ankylosing spondylitis. The J segment lost 10 bases and the V segment lost 5 bases, leaving 15 bases of the junction unmatched. The CDR3 totals 16 residues. TCRdb re-called the 5' RACE reads with MiXCR, one entry per CDR3 protein. The sample shows about 360,000 distinct CDR3 sequences, around 20% of them seen only once. Material: blood, either unsorted or a sorted T cell fraction (not recorded which). The TCR originated in a male donor with ankylosing spondylitis or in good health (not recorded which). V is TRBV12-3 or TRBV12-4 and J is TRBJ2-1; 9 bases are a match to TRBD2. In DNA, the CDR3 is TGTGCCAGCAGTAACCGCGGGGGGGTTCGCCCCAAGGAGCAGTTCTTC. Its translation is CASSNRGGVRPKEQFF.